This TCR beta chain was found in a study of blood T cells in healthy people across ages. Study-level results: More naive CD4+ cells and higher diversity marked long-lived donors relative to aged donors. Across samples, TCR beta diversity tracked strongly with naive T cell percentage.

Trimming shortened V by 2 bases and J by 5 bases, and 16 bases separated the two germline ends. The CDR3 consists of 15 residues. Germline CDR1 is SGHTA and CDR2 is FQGTGA. A J-beta primer mix and a sample-barcoded 5' primer were used in a second PCR of roughly 6 to 11 cycles. Template switching added a 12-random-nucleotide identifier to every cDNA molecule. One entry per CDR3 protein, called by TCRdb with MiXCR from the 5' RACE reads. The data show hundreds of thousands of distinct CDR3 sequences, approximately 30% seen once. This clonotype was counted ten times or more. The target antigen is unknown.

The V call is TRBV7-3, the J call TRBJ2-7; D remains ambiguous. The receptor was isolated from an elderly woman in good health. Sequenced sample: blood. Here the CDR3 DNA reads TGTGCCAGCAGCTTATCCCCAACTAAGGGCCACGAGCAGTACTTC. It encodes CASSLSPTKGHEQYF.